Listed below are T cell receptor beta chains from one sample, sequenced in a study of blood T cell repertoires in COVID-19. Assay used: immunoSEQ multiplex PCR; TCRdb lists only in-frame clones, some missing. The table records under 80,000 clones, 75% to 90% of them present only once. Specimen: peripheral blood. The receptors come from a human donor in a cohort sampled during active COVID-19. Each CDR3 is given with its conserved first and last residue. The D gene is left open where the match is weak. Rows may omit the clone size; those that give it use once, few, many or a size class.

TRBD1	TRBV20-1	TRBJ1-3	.	CSASGPFVDRAGLSSGNTIYF	TGCAGTGCTAGTGGCCCTTTTGTGGACAGGGCCGGATTGAGCTCTGGAAACACCATATATTTT
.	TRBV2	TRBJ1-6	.	CASTEQGTENSPLHF	TGTGCCAGCACCGAGCAGGGAACCGAGAATTCACCCCTCCACTTT
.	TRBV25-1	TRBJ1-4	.	CASTPFEGNGEKLFF	TGTGCCAGCACTCCCTTTGAGGGAAACGGAGAAAAACTGTTTTTT
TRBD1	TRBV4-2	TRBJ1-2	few	CASSRWTGDAYGYTF	TGTGCCAGCAGCCGTTGGACAGGGGATGCCTATGGCTACACCTTC
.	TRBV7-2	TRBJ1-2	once	CASSKRQSYGYTF	TGTGCCAGCAGCAAACGACAGAGCTATGGCTACACCTTC
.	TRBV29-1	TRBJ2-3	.	CSVGGLRLRDTDTQYF	TGCAGCGTTGGGGGCCTAAGGTTGCGAGACACAGATACGCAGTATTTT
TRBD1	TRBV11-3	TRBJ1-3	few	CASSFGTGGNTIYF	TGTGCCAGCAGCTTCGGGACAGGGGGAAACACCATATATTTT
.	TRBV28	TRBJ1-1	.	CASKGPKEAMNTEAFF	TGTGCCAGCAAAGGGCCCAAGGAGGCCATGAACACTGAAGCTTTCTTT
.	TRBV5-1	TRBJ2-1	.	CASSLAQYNEQFF	TGCGCCAGCAGCTTGGCCCAGTACAATGAGCAGTTCTTC
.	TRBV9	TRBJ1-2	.	CASSVARQVGYTF	TGTGCCAGCAGCGTAGCACGACAGGTTGGCTACACCTTC
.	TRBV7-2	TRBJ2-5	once	CASSLVGARVLETQYF	TGTGCCAGCAGCTTAGTTGGAGCGAGAGTCCTGGAGACCCAGTACTTC
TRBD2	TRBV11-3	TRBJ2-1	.	CASSSSSGSYNEQFF	TGTGCCAGCAGCTCCTCTAGCGGTTCCTACAATGAGCAGTTCTTC
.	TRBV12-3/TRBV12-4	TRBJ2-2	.	CASRYKNTGELFF	TGTGCCAGCAGGTACAAGAACACCGGGGAGCTGTTTTTT
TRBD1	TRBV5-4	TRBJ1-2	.	CASSLPQGDPYGYTF	TGTGCCAGCAGCTTACCCCAGGGGGACCCTTATGGCTACACCTTC
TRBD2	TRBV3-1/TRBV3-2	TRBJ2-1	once	CASSAYRVASGTTDEQFF	TGTGCCAGCAGCGCATACAGAGTGGCTAGCGGAACTACAGATGAGCAGTTCTTC
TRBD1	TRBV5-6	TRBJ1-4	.	CASSSRDRGGKLFF	TGTGCCAGCAGCTCCCGGGACAGGGGCGGAAAACTGTTTTTT
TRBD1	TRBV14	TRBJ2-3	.	CASSRRIDRATDTQYF	TGTGCCAGCAGCCGAAGGATTGACAGGGCCACAGATACGCAGTATTTT
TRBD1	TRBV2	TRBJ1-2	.	CASQPGQGNYGYTF	TGTGCCAGCCAGCCGGGACAGGGTAACTATGGCTACACCTTC